This T cell receptor (beta chain) originates from a study of shared clonotypes between healthy human individuals. The junction had 8 bases not matched to a gene; V was cut back by 6 bases and J by 4 bases. Per germline, CDR1 MNHEY and CDR2 SMNVEV (reference sequence). This CDR3 contains 14 residues. Profiling relied on immunoSEQ multiplex PCR, and the TCRdb table lists in-frame clones only, not all of them. The sample includes fewer than 2.5 million clones, 80% to 95% of them seen just once. Sequenced sample: naive CD4+ T cells from PBMCs. Regarding subset: CD45RA+ positively selected. This sequence joins TRBV27 and TRBJ2-7, with 8 bases that match TRBD1. This TCR was sampled from a man between 18 and 29 years old in good health. Some clones in this sample may be carry-over from other donors' samples. This CDR3 is CASRRGTGYYEQYF. The CDR3 DNA reads as TGTGCCAGCAGGCGAGGGACAGGTTATTACGAGCAGTACTTC.